One sample yielded the 5 T cell receptor beta chains listed below, sequenced in a study of CD8 T cells in ankylosing spondylitis listed by TCRdb under 2017. Libraries were built with 5' RACE. TCRdb lists the instrument as Illumina HiSeq 2500. The public reads were reprocessed in TCRdb via fastp at Q25 and MiXCR, keeping in-frame beta chains. Entries that share a CDR3 protein sequence are merged under the most common genes and DNA. For this sample the table gives 350,000 or so distinct CDR3 sequences, of which roughly 15% were detected only once. The ten largest clonotypes hold approximately 1.1% of the sample. Material for sequencing was blood, either unsorted or a sorted T cell fraction (not recorded which). The origin of the receptors is a male donor with ankylosing spondylitis or in good health (not recorded which).

This chain connects TRBV7-9 to TRBJ2-3, with 8 bases lining up with TRBD2. V shed 2 bases, J shed 5 bases, and the junction held 9 bases outside the gene matches. The germline CDR1 and CDR2 sequences are SEHNR and FQNEAQ (reference sequence). This CDR3 spans 16 amino acids. The CDR3 protein is CASSLWNSGTVDTQYF. In nucleotides, the CDR3 is TGTGCCAGCAGCTTATGGAATAGCGGGACGGTAGATACGCAGTATTTT.

The table lists this clonotype with many counts. V and J are TRBV5-6 and TRBJ1-1, with 8 bases aligning to TRBD1. V lost 0 bases, J lost 5 bases, and 3 bases stayed unmatched. The CDR3 is 14 residues long. Germline CDR1 is SGHDT and CDR2 is YYEEEE. For the CDR3, the DNA is TGTGCCAGCAGCTTGGACAGGGGGAAGACTGAAGCTTTCTTT. Amino acids: CASSLDRGKTEAFF.

As to this clonotype: Mismatch with germline at one junction end may stem from a read error. The chain combines TRBV6-6 with TRBJ1-1; TRBD1 matches at 8 bases. This CDR3 has 13 amino acids. CDR1 is MNHNY, CDR2 SVGAGI, per germline (reference sequence). In nucleotides, the CDR3 is TGTGCCACCAACAGGGGGGGGAACACTGAAGATTTCTTT. It translates to CATNRGGNTEDFF.

This clonotype showed up many times. V is TRBV4-1 and J is TRBJ2-1; 11 nucleotides match TRBD1. Looked up from germline, CDR1 is MGHRA and CDR2 is YSYEKL. The CDR3 is 15 amino acids. The V segment lost 1 base and the J segment 8 bases; nucleotides outside the gene matches: 4. CDR3 region: CASSQVGQGDDEQFF. The CDR3 region has the DNA TGCGCCAGCAGCCAAGTGGGACAGGGGGATGATGAGCAGTTCTTC.

The CDR3 protein is CARDRVGTGELFF. The DNA for the CDR3 is TGTGCCCGGGACAGGGTAGGGACCGGGGAGCTGTTTTTT. The rearrangement uses TRBV30 and TRBJ2-2; TRBD1 aligns across 9 bases. CDR1 is GTSNPN and CDR2 is SVGIG in the germline V gene (reference sequence). V dropped 8 bases and J dropped 5; count of bases not matched to a gene: 6. The CDR3 is made up of 13 amino acids.